The 22 T cell receptor beta chains below all came from one sample that was sequenced in a study of regulatory T cells in long-lasting Graves disease. Specified time point: newly diagnosed GD, antithyroid drugs for less than 3 months. Construction of the TCR library relied on RNA isolated from PBMCs. Construction of the TCR beta libraries employed iRepertoire HTBI primers in conjunction with Arm-PCR of CDR3 regions. TCRdb independently ran MiXCR on the multiplex PCR reads; one entry per CDR3 protein. The sample has fewer than 550,000 distinct CDR3 sequences, about a sixth seen once. The sample was also linked to a second study, of T cells in Graves' hyperthyroidism and ophthalmopathy.

Here the sequenced sample was peripheral blood mononuclear cells (PBMCs), taken at new diagnosis, from a patient treated with antithyroid drugs. The origin of the receptors is a young woman with Graves disease.

This clonotype was found many times. The chain carries TRBV2 and TRBJ2-3; 7 nucleotides agree with TRBD1. Germline CDR1 and CDR2: SNHLY and FYNNEI. V was pared by 6 bases and J by 6 bases, with 6 bases of the junction left unmatched. This CDR3 region has 13 residues. CDR3 protein: CASRSRGRDTQYF. The CDR3, as DNA: TGTGCCAGCAGGTCGAGGGGGCGGGATACGCAGTATTTT.

The chain combines TRBV9 with TRBJ2-1, with 12 bases identical to TRBD2. The V gene end was trimmed by 0 bases and the J gene end by 6 bases; junction bases not matched to a gene: 1. The length of the CDR3 is 15 residues. The germline V gene has CDR1 SGDLS and CDR2 YYNGEE. CDR3 loop: CASSVETSGSNEQFF. CDR3 sequence (DNA): TGTGCCAGCAGCGTAGAGACTAGCGGGAGCAATGAGCAGTTCTTC.

Remarks on this clonotype: A much larger clone differs from this one at a single base, so this may be a read error. The rearrangement uses TRBV12-3 or TRBV12-4 and TRBJ2-5, with 7 positions matching TRBD2. The CDR3 sequence is 15 residues long. The CDR3 spells CANSLAASGGVTQYF. The CDR3 bases are TGTGCCAACAGTTTAGCGGCTAGCGGAGGGGTGACCCAGTACTTC.

This clonotype was observed once. This sequence joins TRBV3-1 and TRBJ1-1, with D unclear. The CDR3 extends over 14 amino acids. Germline loops: CDR1 LGHDT, CDR2 YNNKEL (reference sequence). Trimming pared 0 bases from V and 4 bases from J, leaving 9 bases between. In DNA form, the CDR3 reads TGTGCCAGCAGCCAAGACCACCGCAGCACTGAAGCTTTCTTT. Protein sequence: CASSQDHRSTEAFF.

This clonotype was observed many times. The chain couples TRBV6-2 or TRBV6-3 to TRBJ2-3; 8 nucleotides align to TRBD1. J lost 1 base, V lost 1 base, and 7 bases had no gene match. The CDR3 covers 17 residues. Looked up from germline, CDR1 is MNHEY and CDR2 is SVGEGT. For the CDR3, the DNA is TGTGCCAGCAGTTACTTCGGACAGGGATTGGGCACAGATACGCAGTATTTT. It is translated as CASSYFGQGLGTDTQYF.

This clonotype was seen many times. The chain combines TRBV20-1 with TRBJ1-1; 10 nucleotides line up with TRBD1. The junction had 6 bases not matched to a gene; V was cut back by 4 bases and J by 1 base. The germline V gene has CDR1 DFQATT and CDR2 SNEGSKA (reference sequence). The CDR3 is 15 amino acids. CDR3 sequence reads: CSATRQGASNTEAFF. The CDR3 DNA follows: TGCAGTGCTACACGACAGGGGGCGTCGAACACTGAAGCTTTCTTT.

The rearrangement joins TRBV7-2 to TRBJ2-1, with 13 bases matching TRBD2. The length of the CDR3 is 16 residues. Germline CDR1 is SGHTA and CDR2 is FQGNSA. Losses at the gene ends were 1 base for V and 7 bases for J; bases not matched to a gene: 4. The CDR3 loop is CASSLEPGLAGNEQFF. The CDR3 DNA follows: TGTGCCAGCAGCTTAGAGCCGGGACTAGCGGGAAATGAGCAGTTCTTC.

This clonotype showed up just a few times. CDR3 region: CASSLVRGSGGYTF. DNA for the CDR3: TGTGCCAGCAGCTTAGTTCGAGGATCGGGGGGCTACACCTTC. This chain uses TRBV7-6 with TRBJ1-2; D is unresolved. Trimming took off 1 base at V and 8 bases at J, with 14 bases between the two ends. Germline V lookup: CDR1 SGHVS, CDR2 FNYEAQ. CDR3 length: 14 amino acids.

This clonotype was picked up one time. The chain combines TRBV27 with TRBJ2-3; TRBD2 matches at 13 bases. With V trimmed by 6 bases and J by 4 bases, 10 bases remained unmatched. CDR3 length: 17 residues. The germline gives CDR1 MNHEY, CDR2 SMNVEV (reference sequence). CDR3 in amino acids: CASSLLGLAGASDTQYF. The CDR3 bases are TGTGCCAGCAGCCTCCTCGGACTAGCGGGAGCATCAGATACGCAGTATTTT.

This clonotype was recorded many times. V gene TRBV18 combines with J gene TRBJ2-1; D is perhaps TRBD1 (6 bases). The CDR3 sequence is 13 residues long. Germline assignment: CDR1 KGHSH and CDR2 LQKENI. The V end lost 4 bases, the J end lost 10 bases, and 14 bases lay between the germline ends. The CDR3 sequence is CASSLQKGTEQFF. DNA of the CDR3: TGTGCCAGCTCACTACAAAAAGGGACAGAGCAGTTCTTC.

V gene TRBV6-2 or TRBV6-3 combines with J gene TRBJ2-1; 8 nucleotides line up with TRBD2. This CDR3 contains 15 residues. The J segment lost 7 bases and the V segment lost 0 bases, leaving 5 bases of the junction unmatched. The germline CDR1 and CDR2 sequences are MNHEY and SVGEGT. The DNA for the CDR3 is TGTGCCAGCAGTTACTCGAGGTTAGCGGGAAATGAGCAGTTCTTC. It specifies CASSYSRLAGNEQFF.

This clonotype was counted ten times or more. This chain uses TRBV28 with TRBJ2-3, with 8 nucleotides matching TRBD2. Trimming at V came to 0 bases and at J to 6 bases, leaving 8 bases not matched to a gene. Germline CDR1 reads MDHEN; CDR2 reads SYDVKM. There are 16 residues in the CDR3. CDR3 sequence: CASSLWESGSYDTQYF. The CDR3 DNA follows: TGTGCCAGCAGTTTATGGGAGAGCGGGAGTTACGATACGCAGTATTTT.

This clonotype was detected many times. V is TRBV20-1 and J is TRBJ1-1, with 7 bases matching TRBD1. CDR1 is DFQATT, CDR2 SNEGSKA, per germline (reference sequence). CDR3 size: 14 residues. Trimming cost V 3 bases and J 4 bases; bases outside gene matches: 8. Here the CDR3 DNA reads TGCAGTGCTAGCCGACAGGGCGGTGCCACTGAAGCTTTCTTT. Translation gives CSASRQGGATEAFF.

There are many counts of this clonotype. The chain employs TRBV5-1 and TRBJ2-3; D not resolved. The CDR3 runs to 15 residues. The V gene's germline CDR1 is SGHRS and CDR2 YFSETQ. V was cut by 0 bases and J by 2 bases, with 10 bases left in between. CDR3 nucleotide sequence: TGCGCCAGCAGCTTGGCAGTGGGAATCACAGATACGCAGTATTTT. It encodes CASSLAVGITDTQYF.

There are many counts of this clonotype. The gene calls are TRBV29-1 and TRBJ2-3; D is unresolved. V lost 5 bases, J lost 6 bases, and 9 bases lay in between. CDR1 and CDR2 from the germline V gene are SQVTM and ANQGSEA. The CDR3 runs to 11 residues. CDR3 DNA sequence: TGCAGCGTTAGTCCTCAGGATACGCAGTATTTT. Protein: CSVSPQDTQYF.

Many counts were recorded for this clonotype. This chain connects TRBV20-1 to TRBJ2-7; TRBD2 matches at 8 bases. The V and J ends lost 0 bases and 0 bases, in that order; junction bases with no gene match: 10. There are 17 residues in the CDR3. The germline V gene has CDR1 DFQATT and CDR2 SNEGSKA (reference sequence). CDR3 nucleotide sequence: TGCAGTGCTAGAGATGTATTTTCGACTAGCGACTCCTACGAGCAGTACTTC. It translates to CSARDVFSTSDSYEQYF.

This clonotype was observed many times. Its ends do not fully match the called genes, so a read error is possible. The rearrangement links TRBV12-3 or TRBV12-4 to TRBJ2-3, with 11 nucleotides matching TRBD2. This CDR3 has 14 amino acids. DNA of the CDR3: TGTGCCAGCAGCTTAGGACTAGCGGGAGATACGCAGTATTTT. Residues: CASSLGLAGDTQYF.

This chain uses TRBV19 with TRBJ2-5, with D possibly matching TRBD2 (6 bases). Germline V gives CDR1 LNHDA, CDR2 SQIVND (reference sequence). The CDR3 length is 15 residues. V lost 4 bases to trimming and J lost 5 bases, with 17 bases between them. CDR3 residues: CASSTPPGGGETQYF. The CDR3, as DNA: TGTGCCAGTAGTACGCCCCCCGGGGGAGGCGAGACCCAGTACTTC.

This clonotype came up many times. The chain combines TRBV6-1 with TRBJ2-1; 12 nucleotides line up with TRBD2. In germline, CDR1 is MNHNS, CDR2 SASEGT. The V and J ends lost 6 bases and 7 bases, in that order; junction bases with no gene match: 10. The CDR3 is 16 amino acids. DNA for the CDR3: TGTGCCAGCAGCCCCCTACTAGCGGGAGGTTGGAATGAGCAGTTCTTC. Its protein is CASSPLLAGGWNEQFF.

As for this clonotype: With a much larger clone just one base away, this may be a read error. This sequence joins TRBV5-1 and TRBJ2-2; 8 bases agree with TRBD2. Germline-derived CDR1 and CDR2 are SGHRS and YFSETQ. CDR3 size: 16 residues. CDR3 in DNA: TGCGCCGGCAGCTTGTTAGCGGGGAAGAACACCGGGGAGCTGTTTTTT. The encoded protein is CAGSLLAGKNTGELFF.

Note on this clonotype: Being one base from a much bigger clone, this may be a read error. The chain couples TRBV10-3 to TRBJ2-3, with D possibly TRBD2 on 6 matching bases. Germline values: CDR1 ENHRY, CDR2 SYGVKD. V lost 8 bases and J lost 15, with 21 bases in between. CDR3 size: 12 residues. This CDR3 is CAIDGGKGPSYF. DNA for the CDR3: TGTGCCATCGACGGGGGAAAGGGGCCCAGCTATTTT.

Only a few counts were recorded for this clonotype. The rearrangement links TRBV3-1 to TRBJ2-1; 9 bases align to TRBD2. Germline assignment: CDR1 LGHDT and CDR2 YNNKEL (reference sequence). This CDR3 has 16 residues. V was pared by 2 bases and J by 5 bases, with 7 bases of the junction left unmatched. The CDR3 loop reads CASSQIAGVGHNEQFF. CDR3 DNA sequence: TGTGCCAGCAGCCAAATAGCGGGAGTGGGCCACAATGAGCAGTTCTTC.